The 19 T cell receptor beta chains given below trace back to one sample, sequenced in a study of CXCR4 blockade with PD-1 therapy in pancreatic cancer. Sequenced by immunoSEQ multiplex PCR; TCRdb stores in-frame clones only, minus some. The table has some 3,200 clones, about 40% seen once. Specimen: tumor tissue. The source is a human donor with pancreatic ductal adenocarcinoma.

This clone counts as medium-sized. The V gene is TRBV6-8, the J gene TRBJ1-1, with D perhaps TRBD1 (6 bases). With 6 bases removed from V and 7 bases from J, the gap between germline ends came to 12 bases. From germline, CDR1 is MNHGY and CDR2 SAAAGT. This CDR3 has 12 amino acids. In nucleotides, the CDR3 is TGTGCCAGCAGAACCGGGACACTTGAAGCTTTCTTT. Protein product: CASRTGTLEAFF.

The chain recombines TRBV30 with TRBJ1-1; possibly TRBD1 for D (5 bases). The CDR3 length is 15 residues. Germline lookup yields CDR1 GTSNPN and CDR2 SVGIG (reference sequence). V lost 0 bases and J lost 0, with 11 bases in between. The CDR3 loop is CAWSVHRPMNTEAFF. CDR3 bases: TGTGCCTGGAGTGTACACAGGCCCATGAACACTGAAGCTTTCTTT.

The CDR3 coding sequence is TGTGCCAGTAGTAAAGGACAGGGGTCCTATGAGCAGTTCTTC. Encoded protein: CASSKGQGSYEQFF. The chain employs TRBV19 and TRBJ2-1, with TRBD1 matching over 9 bases. The ends lost 4 bases at V and 8 bases at J; junction bases unmatched: 6. The CDR3 is 14 amino acids. Germline values: CDR1 LNHDA, CDR2 SQIVND (reference sequence).

This clone was picked up a small number of times. The rearrangement uses TRBV19 and TRBJ2-1; D call uncertain. The CDR3 runs to 15 residues. The V and J ends lost 5 bases and 0 bases respectively, with 11 bases between them. Germline CDR1 and CDR2: LNHDA and SQIVND (reference sequence). The CDR3 protein is CASSPDRSSYNEQFF. The CDR3, as DNA: TGTGCCAGTAGTCCTGACCGGAGCTCCTACAATGAGCAGTTCTTC.

The chain is built from TRBV19 and TRBJ2-1; TRBD2 is a possible D gene (6 bases). The CDR3 extends over 13 amino acids. The germline V and J ends were trimmed by 6 bases and 10 bases, with 16 bases remaining between them. The germline CDR1 and CDR2 sequences are LNHDA and SQIVND (reference sequence). The CDR3 spells CASRVGGVNEQFF. The DNA of the CDR3 is TGTGCCAGTAGAGTCGGGGGAGTCAACGAGCAGTTCTTC.

CDR3 DNA sequence: TGTGCCTGGACGGGGGCTTCCTACGAGCAGTACTTC. Amino acids: CAWTGASYEQYF. The chain employs TRBV30 and TRBJ2-7; either TRBD1 or TRBD2 may fit D (6 bases each). V lost 4 bases and J 1 base, leaving 8 bases between the germline ends. Germline V lookup: CDR1 GTSNPN, CDR2 SVGIG (reference sequence). The length of the CDR3 is 12 residues.

In this sample, this clone is medium-sized. This chain connects TRBV11-3 to TRBJ1-3, with a weak D call TRBD1 (5 bases). With 3 bases removed from V and 2 bases from J, the gap between germline ends came to 8 bases. CDR1 is SGHNT and CDR2 is YENEEA in the germline V gene. This CDR3 contains 14 residues. CDR3: CASSLGVTGNTIYF. The CDR3 nucleotides are TGTGCCAGCAGCTTGGGGGTGACTGGAAACACCATATATTTT.

This clone showed up just a few times. The chain is built from TRBV6-8 and TRBJ2-1; D ambiguous. Between the trimmed V and J ends, which lost 2 bases and 5 bases, there was a span of 10 bases. This CDR3 region has 14 residues. Germline CDR1 and CDR2: MNHGY and SAAAGT. The CDR3: CASSYRNSDNEQFF. In DNA form, the CDR3 reads TGTGCCAGCAGTTACCGCAACAGCGACAATGAGCAGTTCTTC.

The sample holds a few counts of this clone. J is TRBJ2-7 and V is TRBV6-8, with TRBD1 identical over 7 bases. V dropped 7 bases and J dropped 6; count of bases not matched to a gene: 12. CDR3 length equals 14 residues. Germline V gene sequence: CDR1 MNHGY, CDR2 SAAAGT. This CDR3 is CASTPRGPLSEQYF. CDR3 nucleotides: TGTGCCAGCACCCCGAGGGGGCCTCTCTCCGAGCAGTACTTC.

V is TRBV10-3 and J is TRBJ2-1; 9 bases match TRBD2. V lost 2 bases and J lost 8; bases outside the gene matches: 10. The CDR3 covers 16 residues. CDR1 and CDR2 (germline): ENHRY, SYGVKD. The CDR3 DNA reads as TGTGCCATCAGTGAGGGCCAGCGGGGGGCCGGGGATGAGCAGTTCTTC. Encoded protein: CAISEGQRGAGDEQFF.

This clone was observed a few times. V gene TRBV11-3 combines with J gene TRBJ1-1; TRBD1 might be the D (5 bases). The V end was cut by 5 bases, the J end by 2 bases, with 12 bases between. Germline values: CDR1 SGHNT, CDR2 YENEEA. The CDR3 loop spans 14 amino acids. For the CDR3, the DNA is TGTGCCAGCAGCCACCCGGGGCCTAACACTGAAGCTTTCTTT. It is translated as CASSHPGPNTEAFF.

J is TRBJ1-6 and V is TRBV28; TRBD1 might be the D (5 bases). V lost 4 bases to trimming and J lost 7 bases, with 11 bases between them. This CDR3 is 14 amino acids long. Germline values: CDR1 MDHEN, CDR2 SYDVKM. The DNA of the CDR3 is TGTGCCAGCAGTTCCGGGGCCAGAAATTCACCCCTCCACTTT. The encoded protein is CASSSGARNSPLHF.

The V and J genes are TRBV19 and TRBJ1-1; tentatively, D is TRBD1 (6 bases). Germline V gene lookup returns CDR1 LNHDA and CDR2 SQIVND (reference sequence). This CDR3 is built from 14 residues. V was shortened by 10 bases and J by 0 bases, with 15 bases between the two germline ends. The CDR3 spells CATYTGGLNTEAFF. The CDR3 nucleotides read TGTGCCACTTATACGGGGGGCTTGAACACTGAAGCTTTCTTT.

This clone has only a few counts. The chain employs TRBV11-3 and TRBJ1-1, with 7 bases aligning to TRBD1. The germline V gene has CDR1 SGHNT and CDR2 YENEEA. The CDR3 consists of 14 residues. The ends lost 0 bases at V and 3 bases at J; junction bases unmatched: 1. The CDR3 bases are TGTGCCAGCAGCTTAGAAACAGGGGACACTGAAGCTTTCTTT. Its protein product is CASSLETGDTEAFF. The full variable domain, its missing parts supplied by reference TRBV11-3 and TRBJ1-1, is EAGVVQSPRYKIIEKKQPVAFWCNPISGHNTLYWYLQNLGQGPELLIRYENEEAVDDSQLPKDRFSAERLKGVDSTLKIQPAELGDSAVYLCASSLETGDTEAFFGQGTRLTVV.

This rearrangement joins TRBV30 to TRBJ2-5; D perhaps matches TRBD2 (5 bases). The V and J ends lost 3 bases and 4 bases respectively, with 15 bases between them. The CDR3 is made up of 14 amino acids. The germline CDR1 and CDR2 sequences are GTSNPN and SVGIG (reference sequence). CDR3 coding DNA: TGTGCCTGGAGACCCCCGGCGGGCCGAGAGACCCAGTACTTC. This sequence encodes CAWRPPAGRETQYF.

The chain links TRBV19 to TRBJ2-3; D is unclear. Germline V gene lookup returns CDR1 LNHDA and CDR2 SQIVND (reference sequence). The V gene lost 4 bases and the J gene lost 2 bases, with 13 bases spanning the gap. The CDR3 runs 15 residues. In DNA form, the CDR3 reads TGTGCCAGTAGTACCGGTTTGGGTAACACAGATACGCAGTATTTT. Protein product: CASSTGLGNTDTQYF.

The gene calls are TRBV30 and TRBJ1-2, with 7 bases that match TRBD1. Germline V gene sequence: CDR1 GTSNPN, CDR2 SVGIG (reference sequence). J was trimmed by 2 bases and V by 3 bases; bases with no gene match: 6. The CDR3 runs 14 residues. The CDR3 spells CAWSATGWNYGYTF. DNA for the CDR3: TGTGCCTGGAGCGCGACAGGGTGGAACTATGGCTACACCTTC.

J is TRBJ2-1 and V is TRBV15; 9 bases align to TRBD1. There are 16 residues in the CDR3. Germline V gene lookup returns CDR1 LNHNV and CDR2 YYDKDF (reference sequence). V shed 1 base, J shed 3 bases, and the junction held 4 bases outside the gene matches. The chain's CDR3 is CATSRGGGQGYNEQFF. CDR3 in DNA: TGTGCCACCAGCAGAGGGGGGGGACAGGGCTACAATGAGCAGTTCTTC.

There are a few counts of this clone. The chain combines TRBV30 with TRBJ2-2; D ambiguous. This CDR3 contains 14 residues. Trimming cost V 3 bases and J 6 bases, with 14 bases left between them. CDR1 is GTSNPN and CDR2 is SVGIG in the germline V gene (reference sequence). For the CDR3, the DNA is TGTGCCTGGAGCCTAGGTGGGGTTCCCGGGGAGCTGTTTTTT. Its protein product is CAWSLGGVPGELFF.